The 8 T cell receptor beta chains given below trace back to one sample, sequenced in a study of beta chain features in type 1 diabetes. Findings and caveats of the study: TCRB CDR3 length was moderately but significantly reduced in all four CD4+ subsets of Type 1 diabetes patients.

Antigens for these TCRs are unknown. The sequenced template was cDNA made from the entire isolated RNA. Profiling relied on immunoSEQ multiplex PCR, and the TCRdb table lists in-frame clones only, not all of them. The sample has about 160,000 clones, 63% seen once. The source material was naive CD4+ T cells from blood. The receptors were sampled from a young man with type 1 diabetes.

The DNA of the CDR3 is TGTGCCAGCAGCTGGACAGCCTCCTACGAGCAGTACTTC. This encodes CASSWTASYEQYF. The chain couples TRBV11-2 to TRBJ2-7, with D perhaps matching TRBD1 (6 bases). V lost 4 bases, J lost 0 bases, and 7 bases lay in between. Germline lookup yields CDR1 SGHAT and CDR2 FQNNGV. The CDR3 loop spans 13 amino acids.

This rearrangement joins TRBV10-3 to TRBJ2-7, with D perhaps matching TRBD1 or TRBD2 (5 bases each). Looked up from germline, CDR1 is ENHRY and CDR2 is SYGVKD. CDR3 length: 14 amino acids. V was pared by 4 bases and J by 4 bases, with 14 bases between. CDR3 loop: CAISGSGQEYEQYF. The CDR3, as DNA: TGTGCCATCAGTGGGTCGGGGCAGGAATACGAGCAGTACTTC.

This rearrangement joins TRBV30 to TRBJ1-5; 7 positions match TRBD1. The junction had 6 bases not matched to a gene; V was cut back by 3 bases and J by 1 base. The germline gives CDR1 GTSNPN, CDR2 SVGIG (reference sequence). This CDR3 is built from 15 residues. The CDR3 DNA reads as TGTGCCTGGAGATCGACAGGGACAAGCAATCAGCCCCAGCATTTT. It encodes CAWRSTGTSNQPQHF.

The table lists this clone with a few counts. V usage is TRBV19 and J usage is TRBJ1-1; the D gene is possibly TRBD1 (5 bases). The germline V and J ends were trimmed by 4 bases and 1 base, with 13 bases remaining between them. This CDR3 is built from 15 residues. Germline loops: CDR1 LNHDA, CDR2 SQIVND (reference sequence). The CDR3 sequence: CASSTQAVPNTEAFF. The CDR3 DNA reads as TGTGCCAGTAGTACACAGGCGGTCCCGAACACTGAAGCTTTCTTT.

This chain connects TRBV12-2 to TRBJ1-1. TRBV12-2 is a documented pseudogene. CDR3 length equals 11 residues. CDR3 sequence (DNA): TGCGCCCATAGGCGAGGCACTGAAGCTTTCTTT. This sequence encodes CAHRRGTEAFF.

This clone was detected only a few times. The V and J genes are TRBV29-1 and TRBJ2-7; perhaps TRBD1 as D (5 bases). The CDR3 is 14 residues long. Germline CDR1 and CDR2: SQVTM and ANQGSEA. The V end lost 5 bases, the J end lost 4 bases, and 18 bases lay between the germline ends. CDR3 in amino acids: CSVQGPGAFYEQYF. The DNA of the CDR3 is TGCAGCGTTCAGGGCCCTGGGGCTTTTTACGAGCAGTACTTC.

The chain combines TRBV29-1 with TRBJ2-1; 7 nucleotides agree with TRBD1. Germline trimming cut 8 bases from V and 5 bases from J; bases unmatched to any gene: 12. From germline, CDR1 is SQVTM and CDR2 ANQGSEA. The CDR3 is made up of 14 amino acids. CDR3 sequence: CSTLTRGPDNEQFF. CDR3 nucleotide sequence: TGCAGCACTCTCACTAGGGGGCCAGACAATGAGCAGTTCTTC.

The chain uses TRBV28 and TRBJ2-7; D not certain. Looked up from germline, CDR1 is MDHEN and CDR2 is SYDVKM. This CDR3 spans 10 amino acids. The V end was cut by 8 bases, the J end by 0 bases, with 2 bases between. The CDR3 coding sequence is TGTGCCAGCGGCTCCTACGAGCAGTACTTC. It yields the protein CASGSYEQYF.